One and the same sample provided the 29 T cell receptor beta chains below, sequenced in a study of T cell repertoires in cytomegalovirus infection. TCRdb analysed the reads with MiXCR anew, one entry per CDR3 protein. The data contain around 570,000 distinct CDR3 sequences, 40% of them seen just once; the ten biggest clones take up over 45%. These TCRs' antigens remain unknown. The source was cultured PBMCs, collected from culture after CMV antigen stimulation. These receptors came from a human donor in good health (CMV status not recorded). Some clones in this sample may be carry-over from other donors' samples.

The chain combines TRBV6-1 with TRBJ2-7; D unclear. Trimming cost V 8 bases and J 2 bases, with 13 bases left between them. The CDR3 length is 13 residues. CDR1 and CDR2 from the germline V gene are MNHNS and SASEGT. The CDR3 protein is CASALGQTYEQYF. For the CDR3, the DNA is TGTGCCAGCGCCTTGGGTCAGACCTACGAGCAGTACTTC.

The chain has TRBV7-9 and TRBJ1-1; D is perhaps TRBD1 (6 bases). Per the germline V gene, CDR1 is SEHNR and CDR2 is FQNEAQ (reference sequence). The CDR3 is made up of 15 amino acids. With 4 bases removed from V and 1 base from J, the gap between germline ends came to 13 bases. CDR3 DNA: TGTGCCAGCAGCTCATACAGGGAAGGGAACACTGAAGCTTTCTTT. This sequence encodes CASSSYREGNTEAFF.

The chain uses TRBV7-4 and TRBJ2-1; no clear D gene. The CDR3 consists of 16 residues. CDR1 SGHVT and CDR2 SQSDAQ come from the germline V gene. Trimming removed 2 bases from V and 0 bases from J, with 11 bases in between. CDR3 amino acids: CASSLMTSSSYNEQFF. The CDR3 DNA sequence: TGTGCCAGCAGCTTAATGACTTCGAGCTCCTACAATGAGCAGTTCTTC.

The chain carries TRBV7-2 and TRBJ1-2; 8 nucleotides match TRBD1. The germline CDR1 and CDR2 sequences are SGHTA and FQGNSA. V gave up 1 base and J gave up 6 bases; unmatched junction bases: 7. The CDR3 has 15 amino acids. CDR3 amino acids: CASSLEARGPDGYTF. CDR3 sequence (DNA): TGTGCCAGCAGCTTAGAGGCCAGGGGGCCGGATGGCTACACCTTC.

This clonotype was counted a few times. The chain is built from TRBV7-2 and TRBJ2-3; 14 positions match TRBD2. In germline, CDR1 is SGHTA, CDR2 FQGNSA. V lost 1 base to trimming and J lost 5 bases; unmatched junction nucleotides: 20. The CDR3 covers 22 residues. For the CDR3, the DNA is TGTGCCAGCAGCTTAGGATTTCGAGCGGGGACTAGCGGGGGCACTCGGGGAGATACGCAGTATTTT. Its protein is CASSLGFRAGTSGGTRGDTQYF.

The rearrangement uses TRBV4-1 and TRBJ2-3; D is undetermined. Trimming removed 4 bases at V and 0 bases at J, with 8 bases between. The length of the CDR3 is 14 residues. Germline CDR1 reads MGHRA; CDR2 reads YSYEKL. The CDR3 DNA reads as TGCGCCAGCAGCCCGACACCGAGCACAGATACGCAGTATTTT. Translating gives CASSPTPSTDTQYF.

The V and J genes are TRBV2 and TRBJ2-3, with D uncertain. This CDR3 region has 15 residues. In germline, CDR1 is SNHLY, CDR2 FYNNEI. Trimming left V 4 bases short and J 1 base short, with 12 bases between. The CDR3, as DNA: TGTGCCAGCAGTGGTAGGGTCATCGGCACAGATACGCAGTATTTT. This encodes CASSGRVIGTDTQYF. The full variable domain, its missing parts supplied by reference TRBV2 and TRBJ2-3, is EPEVTQTPSHQVTQMGQEVILRCVPISNHLYFYWYRQILGQKVEFLVSFYNNEISEKSEIFDDQFSVERPDGSNFTLKIRSTKLEDSAMYFCASSGRVIGTDTQYFGPGTRLTVL.

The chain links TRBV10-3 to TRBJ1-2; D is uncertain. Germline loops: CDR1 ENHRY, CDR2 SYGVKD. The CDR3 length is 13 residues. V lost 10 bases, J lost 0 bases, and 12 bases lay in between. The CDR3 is CATAGSPNYGYTF. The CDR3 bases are TGTGCCACCGCCGGTAGCCCTAACTATGGCTACACCTTC.

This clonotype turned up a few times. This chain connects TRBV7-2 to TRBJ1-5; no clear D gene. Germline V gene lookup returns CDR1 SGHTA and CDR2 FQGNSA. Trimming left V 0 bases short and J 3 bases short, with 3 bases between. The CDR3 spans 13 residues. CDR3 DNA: TGTGCCAGCAGCTTAGCGAACAATCAGCCCCAGCATTTT. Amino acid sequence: CASSLANNQPQHF.

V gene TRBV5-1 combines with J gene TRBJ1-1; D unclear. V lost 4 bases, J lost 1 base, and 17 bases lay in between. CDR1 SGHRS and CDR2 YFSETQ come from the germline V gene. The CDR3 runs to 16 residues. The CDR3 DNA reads TGCGCCAGCAGCCCCCGAGGAGGGCCCCCGAACACTGAAGCTTTCTTT. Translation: CASSPRGGPPNTEAFF. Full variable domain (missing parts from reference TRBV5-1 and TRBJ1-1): KAGVTQTPRYLIKTRGQQVTLSCSPISGHRSVSWYQQTPGQGLQFLFEYFSETQRNKGNFPGRFSGRQFSNSRSEMNVSTLELGDSALYLCASSPRGGPPNTEAFFGQGTRLTVV.

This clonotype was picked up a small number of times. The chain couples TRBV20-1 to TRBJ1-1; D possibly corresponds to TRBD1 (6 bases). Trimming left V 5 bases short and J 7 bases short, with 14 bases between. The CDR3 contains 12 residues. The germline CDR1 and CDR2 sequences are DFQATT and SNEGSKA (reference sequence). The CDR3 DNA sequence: TGCAGTGCTGGGCGCAGGGGCGGTGAAGCTTTCTTT. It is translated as CSAGRRGGEAFF.

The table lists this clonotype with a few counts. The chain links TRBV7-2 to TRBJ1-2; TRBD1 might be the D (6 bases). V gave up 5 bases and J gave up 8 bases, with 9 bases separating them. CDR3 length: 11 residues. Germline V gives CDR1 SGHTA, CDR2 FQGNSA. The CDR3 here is CASSGTFGYTF. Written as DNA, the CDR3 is TGTGCCAGCAGCGGGACATTCGGCTACACCTTC.

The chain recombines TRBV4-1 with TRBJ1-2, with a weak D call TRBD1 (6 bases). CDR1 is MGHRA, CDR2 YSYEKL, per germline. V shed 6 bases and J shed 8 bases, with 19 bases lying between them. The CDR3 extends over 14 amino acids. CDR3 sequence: CASRRQDAGAGYTF. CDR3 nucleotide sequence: TGCGCCAGCAGGCGACAGGATGCCGGGGCCGGCTACACCTTC.

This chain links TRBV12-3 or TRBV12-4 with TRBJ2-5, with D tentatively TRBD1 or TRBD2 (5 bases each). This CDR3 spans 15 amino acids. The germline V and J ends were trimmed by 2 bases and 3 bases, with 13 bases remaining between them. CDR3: CASSLSGTSEETQYF. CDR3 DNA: TGTGCCAGCAGTTTATCCGGGACCTCCGAAGAGACCCAGTACTTC.

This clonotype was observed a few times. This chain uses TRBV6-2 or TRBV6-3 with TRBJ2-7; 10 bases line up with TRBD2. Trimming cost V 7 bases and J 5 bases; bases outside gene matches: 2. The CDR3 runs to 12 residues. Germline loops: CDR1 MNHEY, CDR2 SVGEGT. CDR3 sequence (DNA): TGTGCCAGCATTGGGACTAGCGACGAGCAGTACTTC. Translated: CASIGTSDEQYF.

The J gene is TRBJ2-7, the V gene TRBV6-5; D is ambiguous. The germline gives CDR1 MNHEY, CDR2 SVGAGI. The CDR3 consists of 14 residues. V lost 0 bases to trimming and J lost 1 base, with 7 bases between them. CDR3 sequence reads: CASSYSRSSYEQYF. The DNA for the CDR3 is TGTGCCAGCAGTTACTCGAGAAGTTCCTACGAGCAGTACTTC.

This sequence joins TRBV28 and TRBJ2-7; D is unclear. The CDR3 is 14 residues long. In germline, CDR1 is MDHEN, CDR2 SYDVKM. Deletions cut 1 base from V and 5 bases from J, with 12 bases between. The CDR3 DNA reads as TGTGCCAGCAGTTTATTTGGAGCATTCGACGAGCAGTACTTC. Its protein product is CASSLFGAFDEQYF.

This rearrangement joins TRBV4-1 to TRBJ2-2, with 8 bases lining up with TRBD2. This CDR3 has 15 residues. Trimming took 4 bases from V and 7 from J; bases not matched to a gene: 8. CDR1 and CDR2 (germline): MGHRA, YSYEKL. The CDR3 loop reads CASSPAGTSDGELFF. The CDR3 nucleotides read TGCGCCAGCAGCCCGGCCGGGACTAGTGACGGGGAGCTGTTTTTT.

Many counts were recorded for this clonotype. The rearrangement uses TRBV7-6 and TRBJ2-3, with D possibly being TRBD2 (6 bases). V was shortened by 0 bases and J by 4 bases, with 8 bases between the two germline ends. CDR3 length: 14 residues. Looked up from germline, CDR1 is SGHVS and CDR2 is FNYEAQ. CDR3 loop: CASSLAGEADTQYF. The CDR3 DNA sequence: TGTGCCAGCAGCTTAGCGGGGGAGGCAGATACGCAGTATTTT.

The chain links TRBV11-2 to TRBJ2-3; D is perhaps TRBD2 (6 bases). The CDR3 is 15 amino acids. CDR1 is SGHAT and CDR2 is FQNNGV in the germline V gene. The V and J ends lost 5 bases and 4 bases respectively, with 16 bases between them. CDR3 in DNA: TGTGCCAGCAGCCGTGAAGGAGGGCGGGCAGATACGCAGTATTTT. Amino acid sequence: CASSREGGRADTQYF.

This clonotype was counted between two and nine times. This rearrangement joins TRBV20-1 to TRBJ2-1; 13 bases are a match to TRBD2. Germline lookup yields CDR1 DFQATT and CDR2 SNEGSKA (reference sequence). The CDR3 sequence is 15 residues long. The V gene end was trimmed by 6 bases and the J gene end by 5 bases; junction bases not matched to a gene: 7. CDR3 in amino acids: CSAWTSGGSDNEQFF. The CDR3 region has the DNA TGCAGTGCGTGGACTAGCGGGGGTTCCGACAATGAGCAGTTCTTC.

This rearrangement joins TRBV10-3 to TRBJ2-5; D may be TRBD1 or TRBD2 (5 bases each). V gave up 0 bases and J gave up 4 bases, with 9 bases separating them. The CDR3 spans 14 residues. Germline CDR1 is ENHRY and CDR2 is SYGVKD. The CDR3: CAISESRGTETQYF. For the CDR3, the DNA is TGTGCCATCAGTGAGTCGAGGGGTACAGAGACCCAGTACTTC.

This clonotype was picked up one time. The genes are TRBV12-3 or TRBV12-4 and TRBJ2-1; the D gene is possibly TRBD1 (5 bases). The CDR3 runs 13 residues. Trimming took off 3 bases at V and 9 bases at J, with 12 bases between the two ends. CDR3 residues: CASSFVDRPEQFF. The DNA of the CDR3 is TGTGCCAGCAGTTTCGTAGACAGACCTGAGCAGTTCTTC.

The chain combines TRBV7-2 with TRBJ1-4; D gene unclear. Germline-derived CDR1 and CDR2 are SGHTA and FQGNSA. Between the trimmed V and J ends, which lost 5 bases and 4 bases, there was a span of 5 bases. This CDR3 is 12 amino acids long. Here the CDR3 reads CASSDYNEKLFF. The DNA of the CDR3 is TGTGCCAGCAGCGACTATAATGAAAAACTGTTTTTT.

CDR3 in DNA: TGTGCCAGCAGCGTTCCTGGGGAGACCCAGTACTTC. This translates into CASSVPGETQYF. The chain carries TRBV7-6 and TRBJ2-5; D is undetermined. CDR3 size: 12 residues. V gave up 5 bases and J gave up 5 bases, with 9 bases separating them. Germline V gene lookup returns CDR1 SGHVS and CDR2 FNYEAQ.

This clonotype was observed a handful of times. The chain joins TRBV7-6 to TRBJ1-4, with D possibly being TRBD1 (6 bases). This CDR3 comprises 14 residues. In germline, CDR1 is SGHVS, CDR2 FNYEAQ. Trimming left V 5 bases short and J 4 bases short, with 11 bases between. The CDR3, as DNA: TGTGCCAGCAGCCCGACAGGAAATAATGAAAAACTGTTTTTT. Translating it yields CASSPTGNNEKLFF.

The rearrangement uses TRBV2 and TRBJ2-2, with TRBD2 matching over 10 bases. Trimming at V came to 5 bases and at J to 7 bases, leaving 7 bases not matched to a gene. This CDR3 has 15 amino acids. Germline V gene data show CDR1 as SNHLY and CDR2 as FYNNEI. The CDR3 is CASSSLAGAGGELFF. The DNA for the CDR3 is TGTGCCAGCAGTAGCCTAGCGGGAGCCGGCGGGGAGCTGTTTTTT.

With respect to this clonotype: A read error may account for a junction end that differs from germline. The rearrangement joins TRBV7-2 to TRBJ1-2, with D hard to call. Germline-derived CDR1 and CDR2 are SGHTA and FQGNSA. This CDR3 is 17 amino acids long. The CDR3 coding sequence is TGTGCCAGCAGCTTAGCAGGCCCGGGGATACAGCCCTATGGCTACAACTTC. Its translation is CASSLAGPGIQPYGYNF.

The CDR3 reads CASTTWGAPKNSPLHF. CDR3 bases: TGTGCCAGCACCACATGGGGGGCCCCCAAGAATTCACCCCTCCACTTT. The chain joins TRBV28 to TRBJ1-6, with TRBD1 as a possible D gene (6 bases). This CDR3 spans 16 amino acids. With 7 bases removed from V and 7 bases from J, the gap between germline ends came to 20 bases. Germline V gives CDR1 MDHEN, CDR2 SYDVKM.